This T cell receptor (beta chain) was documented in a study of OX40 agonist ivuxolimab in advanced cancers. Study in general: Ivuxolimab doses were 0.01, 0.1, 0.3, 1.5, 3 or 10 mg/kg every 2 weeks.

Concerning this clone: Its antigen is undetermined.

General study findings and limits: Several nonresponders also turned out to have low normalized T-cell clonal expansion. Clonal expansion in partial responders at 0.1-3.0 mg/kg ranked among the lowest. Averaging showed that CD8+ T cells had more expanded clones than CD4+ did.

Per germline, CDR1 MNHEY and CDR2 SMNVEV (reference sequence). V was pared by 8 bases and J by 8 bases, with 18 bases between. The CDR3 consists of 13 residues. Sequencing used immunoSEQ multiplex PCR; TCRdb keeps in-frame clones, though not all of them. Of around 63,000 clones in the sample, approximately 92% were seen once. This sequence joins TRBV27 and TRBJ1-2; no clear D. This sequence originates from an adult with an advanced solid tumor such as melanoma, head and neck, liver or kidney cancer. Here the sequenced sample was CD4+ or CD8+ T cells sorted from blood, taken in a trial of the OX40 agonist ivuxolimab. CDR3 in amino acids: CASRGAAGLGYTF. CDR3 in DNA: TGTGCCAGCCGAGGCGCAGCCGGATTAGGCTACACCTTC.